Given below is one T cell receptor beta chain in context. Its antigen is currently unknown. CDR3 length: 15 residues. Germline CDR1 SGHRS, CDR2 YFSETQ. V gave up 4 bases and J gave up 9 bases; unmatched junction bases: 6. The data were taken from a study of CD8+CD57+ T cells in acquired aplastic anemia. Turning to the study itself: Mean yield of DNA from sorted CD4+ and CD8+ cells was 3 to 3.5 ug. Healthy donors gave 10 million or so reads on average for CD4+ cells. The study, taken as a whole, reports: Statistical testing detected no significant gap in CD8+ Simpson's diversity between patients and controls. Nearly 30 CD8+ CDR3 sequences were shared between patients and controls.

Investigators profiled TCR beta VDJ and CDR3 from genomic DNA template. TCRdb independently ran MiXCR on the reads; one entry per CDR3 protein. The table has about 180,000 distinct CDR3 sequences, 40% to 55% seen once; the top ten hold around 3%. The sample taken for sequencing was sorted CD4+, CD8+, or CD8+CD57+ T cells (not recorded which) from PBMCs. The sequence derives from a human donor in good health. V is TRBV5-1 and J is TRBJ2-4; 14 nucleotides line up with TRBD2. Here the CDR3 reads CASSAGLAGGSIQYF. The CDR3 DNA follows: TGCGCCAGCAGCGCCGGACTAGCGGGAGGCAGCATTCAGTACTTC.